This T cell receptor beta chain stems from a study of T cell clonality in common variable immunodeficiency. CVID and control samples used equivalent genomic DNA input. Here immunoSEQ multiplex PCR was the method, and the copy in TCRdb shows in-frame clones only, minus some. The sample counts tens of thousands of clones, none seen once; the ten largest own approximately 2%. This clone appeared many times. The antigen remains undetermined. Study-level findings and limits: In common variable immunodeficiency, TCR beta chains reportedly carried fewer deletions and N-nucleotide insertions.

The receptor's source is a human donor with common variable immunodeficiency. The sample taken for sequencing was peripheral blood mononuclear cells.

CDR3: CAWSGGLRPSKNIQYF. The DNA read from the CDR3 is TGTGCCTGGAGTGGGGGCCTTAGGCCCTCCAAAAACATT. The chain is built from TRBV30 and TRBJ2-4; a weak D match, TRBD1 (5 bases). The read ends 3 residues before the CDR3 terminus; that terminus is restored from the germline J gene. V was clipped by 1 base and J by 2 bases, with 15 bases between them. The CDR3 is 16 amino acids. Germline assignment: CDR1 GTSNPN and CDR2 SVGIG (reference sequence). The entire variable domain, with the rest obtained from reference TRBV30 and TRBJ2-4, is as follows: SQTIHQWPATLVQPVGSPLSLECTVEGTSNPNLYWYRQAAGRGLQLLFYSVGIGQISSEVPQNLSASRPQDRQFILSSKKLLLSDSGFYLCAWSGGLRPSKNIQYFGAGTRLSVL.